This TCR beta chain comes out of a study of blood T cell repertoires in COVID-19. Study-wide context: Specimens from acute and convalescent COVID-19 originated in the United States, Italy and Spain.

Germline lookup yields CDR1 SGHAT and CDR2 FQNNGV. This CDR3 spans 14 amino acids. V lost 0 bases to trimming and J lost 1 base, with 7 bases between them. Adults between roughly 18 and 89 years of age took part from about two dozen US areas. Cohort 3 recovery required two negative PCRs, clearance, or symptom resolution. Source study methods: Amplification of reference gene primers provided the estimated nucleated cell counts. The data were produced by immunoSEQ multiplex PCR, yet TCRdb's version contains in-frame clones alone and is incomplete. V and J calls and clone size follow that table, whereas D and trimming were derived from the DNA. The profile shows some 460,000 clones, roughly 87% of them singletons.

This clonotype was obtained from a young woman who had recovered from COVID-19. The chain employs TRBV11-2 and TRBJ2-7; D gene ambiguous. Sequenced: PBMCs or T cells enriched from blood (not recorded which). Written as DNA, the CDR3 is TGTGCCAGCAGCTTAGACCTTACATCCTACGAGCAGTACTTC. Its translation: CASSLDLTSYEQYF.